Below, 9 T cell receptor beta chains from the same sample are listed, as sequenced in a study of response to subunit inactivated influenza vaccine. TCRdb reanalysed the RT-PCR reads using MiXCR and keeps one entry per CDR3 protein. Here the sample spans some 500,000 distinct CDR3 sequences, about 25% being singletons. The sample here was CD4+ T cells sorted from PBMCs, taken more than 4 days after vaccination. These receptors all come from a man aged 50-60 years who received an inactivated influenza vaccine.

The sample holds a few counts of this clonotype. This chain connects TRBV6-5 to TRBJ1-2, with a tentative D call TRBD1 (6 bases). V was clipped by 4 bases and J by 5 bases, with 14 bases between them. Germline values: CDR1 MNHEY, CDR2 SVGAGI. This CDR3 spans 14 amino acids. The DNA for the CDR3 is TGTGCCAGCAGTTCCCTCGGGGGGCTTTATGGCTACACCTTC. This sequence encodes CASSSLGGLYGYTF.

The chain has TRBV6-5 and TRBJ1-1; D uncertain. CDR3 length: 16 residues. The V and J ends lost 3 bases and 1 base respectively, with 15 bases between them. From germline, CDR1 is MNHEY and CDR2 SVGAGI. This chain's CDR3 is CASSYLSATANTEAFF. The CDR3 coding sequence is TGTGCCAGCAGTTATCTGTCCGCGACGGCGAACACTGAAGCTTTCTTT.

This sequence joins TRBV9 and TRBJ2-5; 9 bases agree with TRBD1. Germline CDR1 is SGDLS and CDR2 is YYNGEE. CDR3 size: 15 residues. Trimming cost V 3 bases and J 1 base; bases outside gene matches: 4. The CDR3 here is CASSATGGLQETQYF. The CDR3 DNA sequence: TGTGCCAGCAGCGCGACAGGGGGTCTCCAAGAGACCCAGTACTTC.

This clonotype was counted a few times. The chain carries TRBV11-2 and TRBJ2-3; perhaps TRBD2 as D (5 bases). V lost 8 bases, J lost 4 bases, and 19 bases lay in between. This CDR3 contains 15 residues. Germline V CDR1 and CDR2: SGHAT, FQNNGV. CDR3 DNA sequence: TGTGCCAGCCAACCCCTCCGTGGGAGCGCAGATACGCAGTATTTT. Residues: CASQPLRGSADTQYF.

This clonotype was found a few times. The rearrangement links TRBV6-2 or TRBV6-3 to TRBJ2-5, with unresolved D. Germline values: CDR1 MNHEY, CDR2 SVGEGT. The CDR3 has 13 amino acids. V was cut by 9 bases and J by 5 bases, with 16 bases left in between. In DNA, the CDR3 is TGTGCCAGTCACGACCAACGAAGGGAGACCCAGTACTTC. Translation: CASHDQRRETQYF.

This clonotype has only a few counts. The rearrangement joins TRBV12-3 or TRBV12-4 to TRBJ1-1; no reliable D call. This CDR3 comprises 14 residues. Trimming took 3 bases from V and 4 from J, leaving 12 bases between them. Here the CDR3 reads CASSFTLAGTEAFF. The DNA of the CDR3 is TGTGCCAGCAGTTTTACTCTGGCAGGCACTGAAGCTTTCTTT.

The CDR3 nucleotides read TGCAGTGCTACCAGGGGGGCGCGGACTGAAGCTTTCTTT. Protein product: CSATRGARTEAFF. The chain combines TRBV20-1 with TRBJ1-1; 7 bases are a match to TRBD1. Per germline, CDR1 DFQATT and CDR2 SNEGSKA (reference sequence). The CDR3 has 13 amino acids. Trimming cost V 4 bases and J 5 bases; bases outside gene matches: 7.

The chain combines TRBV7-6 with TRBJ2-3, with D unclear. This CDR3 has 14 amino acids. V was clipped by 1 base and J by 4 bases, with 9 bases between them. Per the germline V gene, CDR1 is SGHVS and CDR2 is FNYEAQ. This chain's CDR3 is CASSLEYPPDTQYF. For the CDR3, the DNA is TGTGCCAGCAGCTTAGAGTACCCCCCAGATACGCAGTATTTT. The whole variable domain, remainder taken from reference TRBV7-6 and TRBJ2-3, is GAGVSQSPRYKVTKRGQDVALRCDPISGHVSLYWYRQALGQGPEFLTYFNYEAQQDKSGLPNDRFSAERPEGSISTLTIQRTEQRDSAMYRCASSLEYPPDTQYFGPGTRLTVL.

The V gene is TRBV10-1, the J gene TRBJ2-1; 10 bases fit TRBD1. Germline CDR1 reads WNHNN; CDR2 reads SYGVQD (reference sequence). V lost 7 bases and J lost 3; bases outside the gene matches: 3. The CDR3 has 14 amino acids. For the CDR3, the DNA is TGCGCCAGCACACGGGACAGGGGCTACAATGAGCAGTTCTTC. Protein: CASTRDRGYNEQFF.